Below are 27 T cell receptor beta chains sequenced from a single sample in a study of technical replicates of blood from a few donors. Sequencing used immunoSEQ multiplex PCR; TCRdb keeps in-frame clones, though not all of them. Of 80,000 to 90,000 clones in the sample, approximately 94% were seen once. The specimen sequenced was T cells isolated from PBMCs. The receptors originated from a human donor in good health.

This chain uses TRBV13 with TRBJ1-1; D uncertain. This CDR3 has 13 residues. V was trimmed by 5 bases and J by 2 bases, leaving 9 bases between them. CDR1 PRHDT and CDR2 FYEKMQ come from the germline V gene (reference sequence). The CDR3 here is CASSTRGNTEAFF. CDR3 sequence (DNA): TGTGCCAGCAGCACACGGGGTAACACTGAAGCTTTCTTT.

The V and J genes are TRBV7-2 and TRBJ2-7; D not resolved. V was pared by 1 base and J by 6 bases, with 10 bases between. The CDR3 consists of 13 residues. In germline, CDR1 is SGHTA, CDR2 FQGNSA. The CDR3 here is CASSLGGLGEQYF. As DNA, the CDR3 is TGTGCCAGCAGCTTAGGCGGATTGGGCGAGCAGTACTTC. The whole variable domain, filled in from reference TRBV7-2 and TRBJ2-7, reads GAGVSQSPSNKVTEKGKDVELRCDPISGHTALYWYRQSLGQGLEFLIYFQGNSAPDKSGLPSDRFSAERTGGSVSTLTIQRTQQEDSAVYLCASSLGGLGEQYFGPGTRLTVT.

CDR3 sequence reads: CASSLEIGGTYNEQFF. The CDR3 region has the DNA TGTGCCAGCAGCTTGGAAATTGGCGGTACCTACAATGAGCAGTTCTTC. This chain links TRBV5-4 with TRBJ2-1; D call uncertain. The length of the CDR3 is 16 residues. With 0 bases removed from V and 2 bases from J, the gap between germline ends came to 12 bases. CDR1 and CDR2 (germline): SGHNT, YYREEE (reference sequence).

V and J are TRBV5-4 and TRBJ2-7; 7 nucleotides line up with TRBD1. The J segment lost 9 bases and the V segment lost 5 bases, leaving 8 bases of the junction unmatched. The CDR3 is 12 amino acids. Germline CDR1 is SGHNT and CDR2 is YYREEE (reference sequence). The CDR3 nucleotides read TGTGCCAGCAGTTCCAGGGGGAAGGGGCAGTACTTC. Residues: CASSSRGKGQYF.

The gene calls are TRBV12-5 and TRBJ1-4; 7 positions match TRBD1. The CDR3 has 14 residues. V gave up 7 bases and J gave up 4 bases; unmatched junction bases: 6. Germline lookup yields CDR1 LGHNT and CDR2 FRNRAP. The CDR3 DNA is TGTGCTAGTGCCGTCGGGACAGTTAATGAAAAACTGTTTTTT. Its protein is CASAVGTVNEKLFF.

The rearrangement links TRBV5-1 to TRBJ1-3, with a weak D call TRBD1 (5 bases). This CDR3 is 17 amino acids long. Germline assignment: CDR1 SGHRS and CDR2 YFSETQ. Trimming stripped 4 bases from V and 0 bases from J, with 17 bases between. The CDR3 loop reads CASSHKGSTPSGNTIYF. CDR3 sequence (DNA): TGCGCCAGCAGCCACAAGGGGTCCACACCCTCTGGAAACACCATATATTTT.

The CDR3 sequence: CASSVTGTSTDTQYF. In nucleotides, the CDR3 is TGTGCCAGCTCGGTAACCGGGACTAGCACAGATACGCAGTATTTT. The V call is TRBV4-2, the J call TRBJ2-3; D is possibly TRBD2 (6 bases). Germline assignment: CDR1 LGHNA and CDR2 YNFKEQ. This CDR3 has 15 amino acids. V was clipped by 8 bases and J by 0 bases, with 15 bases between them.

This chain connects TRBV7-6 to TRBJ2-7, with 7 positions matching TRBD1. Germline trimming cut 5 bases from V and 6 bases from J; bases unmatched to any gene: 10. Germline V gene sequence: CDR1 SGHVS, CDR2 FNYEAQ. The CDR3 is 14 residues long. CDR3 region: CASSPGTVLTEQYF. The CDR3 nucleotides read TGTGCCAGCAGCCCGGGGACAGTTCTTACCGAGCAGTACTTC.

V usage is TRBV5-6 and J usage is TRBJ1-1, with D possibly TRBD1 on 6 matching bases. Between the trimmed V and J ends, which lost 1 base and 3 bases, there was a span of 16 bases. From germline, CDR1 is SGHDT and CDR2 YYEEEE. CDR3 size: 16 residues. CDR3 protein: CASSLSAQGRDTEAFF. CDR3 coding DNA: TGTGCCAGCAGCTTGTCGGCACAGGGTAGGGACACTGAAGCTTTCTTT.

V is TRBV7-9 and J is TRBJ2-5, with TRBD2 as a possible D gene (6 bases). CDR1 is SEHNR, CDR2 FQNEAQ, per germline (reference sequence). V lost 7 bases and J 1 base, leaving 10 bases between the germline ends. The CDR3 extends over 13 amino acids. CDR3 loop: CASIFGGQETQYF. The CDR3 DNA reads TGTGCCAGCATTTTCGGGGGCCAAGAGACCCAGTACTTC.

The chain recombines TRBV7-7 with TRBJ2-7; TRBD1 matches at 8 bases. Germline-derived CDR1 and CDR2 are SSHAT and FNYEAQ (reference sequence). After removal of 0 bases from V and 3 bases from J, the junction contained 25 bases not matched to a gene. The CDR3 is 22 amino acids. The CDR3 DNA reads as TGTGCCAGCAGCTTAGCGATCTCTCGGACAGGGAGAAACCGGTACTCGTACTACGAGCAGTACTTC. Translation: CASSLAISRTGRNRYSYYEQYF. Based on the CDR3 plus reference TRBV7-7 and TRBJ2-7, the full variable domain is GAGVSQSPRYKVTKRGQDVTLRCDPISSHATLYWYQQALGQGPEFLTYFNYEAQPDKSGLPSDRFSAERPEGSISTLTIQRTEQRDSAMYRCASSLAISRTGRNRYSYYEQYFGPGTRLTVT.

The chain carries TRBV5-1 and TRBJ1-1, with 7 bases lining up with TRBD1. V lost 4 bases, J lost 9 bases, and 15 bases stayed unmatched. The CDR3 consists of 15 residues. Germline-derived CDR1 and CDR2 are SGHRS and YFSETQ. The DNA of the CDR3 is TGCGCCAGCAGCGCCCCGGGTGACAGGGACCTTAAAGCTTTCTTT. Translating it yields CASSAPGDRDLKAFF.

J is TRBJ2-2 and V is TRBV5-1; 11 nucleotides match TRBD2. Germline CDR1 is SGHRS and CDR2 is YFSETQ. This CDR3 contains 16 residues. The trim removed 4 bases at V and 3 bases at J, leaving 5 bases unmatched. The chain's CDR3 is CASSILAGGDTGELFF. CDR3 DNA: TGCGCCAGCAGCATCCTAGCGGGGGGTGACACCGGGGAGCTGTTTTTT. The full variable domain, completed using reference TRBV5-1 and TRBJ2-2, is KAGVTQTPRYLIKTRGQQVTLSCSPISGHRSVSWYQQTPGQGLQFLFEYFSETQRNKGNFPGRFSGRQFSNSRSEMNVSTLELGDSALYLCASSILAGGDTGELFFGEGSRLTVL.

This chain links TRBV5-1 with TRBJ1-2, with 7 nucleotides matching TRBD1. The germline CDR1 and CDR2 sequences are SGHRS and YFSETQ. This CDR3 is built from 15 residues. Unmatched junction bases numbered 12, after V lost 3 bases and J lost 7 bases. The CDR3 spells CASSSTDRANIGYTF. In DNA form, the CDR3 reads TGCGCCAGCAGCTCCACCGACAGGGCTAATATTGGCTACACCTTC. Drawing the rest from reference TRBV5-1 and TRBJ1-2, the complete variable domain is KAGVTQTPRYLIKTRGQQVTLSCSPISGHRSVSWYQQTPGQGLQFLFEYFSETQRNKGNFPGRFSGRQFSNSRSEMNVSTLELGDSALYLCASSSTDRANIGYTFGSGTRLTVV.

The V and J genes are TRBV27 and TRBJ2-7; 9 nucleotides agree with TRBD1. Unmatched junction bases numbered 6, after V lost 6 bases and J lost 3 bases. Looked up from germline, CDR1 is MNHEY and CDR2 is SMNVEV (reference sequence). The CDR3 is 14 amino acids. The CDR3 nucleotides read TGTGCCAGCAGAAGGACAGGGGCTCTCTACGAGCAGTACTTC. Its translation is CASRRTGALYEQYF.

This clone was seen a few times. This chain uses TRBV5-5 with TRBJ2-7, with a tentative D call TRBD2 (5 bases). Germline V gene sequence: CDR1 SGHKS, CDR2 YYEKEE (reference sequence). CDR3 length equals 12 residues. Deletions cut 4 bases from V and 0 bases from J, with 5 bases between. The DNA of the CDR3 is TGTGCCAGCAGCCGGGACTCCTACGAGCAGTACTTC. It is translated as CASSRDSYEQYF.

The chain couples TRBV9 to TRBJ2-2; D gene uncertain. Trimming stripped 0 bases from V and 3 bases from J, with 9 bases between. The CDR3 sequence is 15 residues long. Germline-derived CDR1 and CDR2 are SGDLS and YYNGEE. The CDR3 loop reads CASSVEHMYTGELFF. Here the CDR3 DNA reads TGTGCCAGCAGCGTAGAACACATGTACACCGGGGAGCTGTTTTTT.

This chain uses TRBV30 with TRBJ2-1; perhaps TRBD1 as D (5 bases). The CDR3 runs 14 residues. The V and J ends lost 0 bases and 7 bases respectively, with 13 bases between them. Looked up from germline, CDR1 is GTSNPN and CDR2 is SVGIG (reference sequence). In DNA, the CDR3 is TGTGCCTGGAGTGTACGGGCAGGGTTGAATGAGCAGTTCTTC. This gives the protein CAWSVRAGLNEQFF.

The chain uses TRBV2 and TRBJ1-2; TRBD1 matches 7 bases. The germline V gene encodes CDR1 SNHLY and CDR2 FYNNEI. This CDR3 has 14 residues. J gave up 4 bases and V 5 bases, and 7 bases lay outside the gene matches. CDR3 sequence reads: CASSRNRDSYGYTF. CDR3 sequence (DNA): TGTGCCAGCAGTCGCAACCGGGACAGCTATGGCTACACCTTC.

This sequence joins TRBV5-1 and TRBJ1-3, with a possible D match to TRBD1 (6 bases). V was cut by 4 bases and J by 0 bases, with 11 bases left in between. The CDR3 consists of 15 residues. Germline CDR1 SGHRS, CDR2 YFSETQ. The CDR3 DNA reads TGCGCCAGCAGCGTCGGACAGCACTCTGGAAACACCATATATTTT. Translating it yields CASSVGQHSGNTIYF.

CDR3 loop: CASSYKRTYEQYF. The DNA for the CDR3 is TGTGCCAGCAGTTACAAGCGAACCTACGAGCAGTACTTC. The J gene is TRBJ2-7, the V gene TRBV6-5, with unresolved D. The CDR3 is 13 amino acids. Trimming took 2 bases from V and 2 from J, leaving 7 bases between them. Germline CDR1 and CDR2: MNHEY and SVGAGI.

The rearrangement links TRBV25-1 to TRBJ2-7, with TRBD1 matching 8 bases. This CDR3 is 16 amino acids long. V was clipped by 4 bases and J by 6 bases; unmatched bases: 14. The germline V gene encodes CDR1 MGHDK and CDR2 SYGVNS. CDR3 loop: CASSGRQGTLSPEQYF. In DNA form, the CDR3 reads TGTGCCAGCAGTGGCCGACAGGGGACTCTCTCACCCGAGCAGTACTTC.

The chain joins TRBV2 to TRBJ1-5; 8 bases are shared with TRBD1. Trimming took 2 bases from V and 4 from J; bases not matched to a gene: 13. Germline loops: CDR1 SNHLY, CDR2 FYNNEI. This CDR3 is 18 amino acids long. The CDR3 DNA sequence: TGTGCCAGCAGTGAACTTCGGTGGACAGGGAGAGGGAATCAGCCCCAGCATTTT. Its protein is CASSELRWTGRGNQPQHF. The full variable domain, with the rest looked up from reference TRBV2 and TRBJ1-5, is EPEVTQTPSHQVTQMGQEVILRCVPISNHLYFYWYRQILGQKVEFLVSFYNNEISEKSEIFDDQFSVERPDGSNFTLKIRSTKLEDSAMYFCASSELRWTGRGNQPQHFGDGTRLSIL.

The gene calls are TRBV30 and TRBJ1-1; D perhaps matches TRBD1 (6 bases). V lost 2 bases to trimming and J lost 4 bases, with 14 bases between them. Looked up from germline, CDR1 is GTSNPN and CDR2 is SVGIG (reference sequence). The CDR3 length is 14 residues. CDR3 nucleotides: TGTGCCTGGAGTCACTGGGCAGGGGCCACTGAAGCTTTCTTT. Residues: CAWSHWAGATEAFF.

The chain has TRBV6-1 and TRBJ1-3; perhaps TRBD1 as D (6 bases). The germline V and J ends were trimmed by 5 bases and 2 bases, with 13 bases remaining between them. The CDR3 spans 15 residues. The germline V gene has CDR1 MNHNS and CDR2 SASEGT. DNA for the CDR3: TGTGCCAGCAGTCAACACAGGGACACTGGAAACACCATATATTTT. Translation gives CASSQHRDTGNTIYF.

This chain connects TRBV27 to TRBJ2-1; 10 bases are a match to TRBD1. Germline CDR1 is MNHEY and CDR2 is SMNVEV (reference sequence). V trimming: 10 bases; J trimming: 9 bases; junction bases outside the gene matches: 9. The CDR3 has 13 residues. The CDR3 DNA reads as TGTGCCACCACCGGGACAGGGGTGGGTGAGCAGTTCTTC. It is translated as CATTGTGVGEQFF.

The CDR3 DNA sequence: TGTGCCAGCAGCTTAGATTATCGGCTAGCGGGGGGCAGCTCCTACGAGCAGTACTTC. This translates into CASSLDYRLAGGSSYEQYF. This chain uses TRBV11-3 with TRBJ2-7; 11 bases match TRBD2. V shed 0 bases and J 0 bases; nucleotides not matched to a gene: 10. The CDR3 runs to 19 residues. Germline CDR1 SGHNT, CDR2 YENEEA. The whole variable domain, remainder taken from reference TRBV11-3 and TRBJ2-7, is EAGVVQSPRYKIIEKKQPVAFWCNPISGHNTLYWYLQNLGQGPELLIRYENEEAVDDSQLPKDRFSAERLKGVDSTLKIQPAELGDSAVYLCASSLDYRLAGGSSYEQYFGPGTRLTVT.